These T cell receptor beta chains were read from a single sample in a study of blood T cell repertoires in COVID-19. Measured with immunoSEQ multiplex PCR; TCRdb has only the in-frame clones, and not every one. Counted here are under 250,000 clones, about 90% occurring once; the ten biggest clones make up 0.75% to 1%. The sequenced sample was peripheral blood. The receptors were gathered from a man aged 55 to 70 with COVID-19, enrolled during active disease. Each CDR3 is given with its conserved first and last residue. D genes are given only for firm matches. Size values are once, few and many counts, or a class for expanded clones, and some rows have none.

v_call: TRBV29-1
j_call: TRBJ2-3
d_call: .
clone_size: .
cdr3_aa: CSVVVQESTDTQYF
cdr3_nt: TGCAGCGTTGTGGTACAGGAGAGCACAGATACGCAGTATTTT

v_call: TRBV5-1
j_call: TRBJ2-1
d_call: TRBD2
clone_size: .
cdr3_aa: CASIRTSGHNEQFF
cdr3_nt: TGCGCCAGCATTAGGACTAGCGGACATAATGAGCAGTTCTTC

v_call: TRBV6-5
j_call: TRBJ2-5
d_call: .
clone_size: .
cdr3_aa: CASQGAETQYF
cdr3_nt: TGTGCCAGTCAAGGGGCGGAGACCCAGTACTTC

v_call: TRBV27
j_call: TRBJ2-3
d_call: .
clone_size: .
cdr3_aa: CASFPSGTDTQYF
cdr3_nt: TGTGCCAGCTTTCCTAGTGGCACAGATACGCAGTATTTT

v_call: TRBV21-1
j_call: TRBJ1-4
d_call: .
clone_size: .
cdr3_aa: CASSARQGQINEKLFF
cdr3_nt: TGTGCCAGCAGCGCGAGACAGGGTCAGATTAATGAAAAACTGTTTTTT

v_call: TRBV18
j_call: TRBJ2-3
d_call: TRBD2
clone_size: .
cdr3_aa: CASSQSAPAGGMDTQYF
cdr3_nt: TGTGCCAGCTCGCAAAGCGCGCCGGCGGGGGGCATGGATACGCAGTATTTT

v_call: TRBV28
j_call: TRBJ1-2
d_call: .
clone_size: .
cdr3_aa: CASRNNRNLEGYTF
cdr3_nt: TGTGCCAGCAGGAATAACAGGAACCTGGAAGGCTACACCTTC

v_call: TRBV7-2
j_call: TRBJ2-5
d_call: TRBD2
clone_size: .
cdr3_aa: CASSNGLVQETQYF
cdr3_nt: TGTGCCAGCAGCAATGGACTAGTTCAAGAGACCCAGTACTTC

v_call: TRBV28
j_call: TRBJ1-1
d_call: .
clone_size: .
cdr3_aa: CASSLPREEGTEAFF
cdr3_nt: TGTGCCAGCAGTTTACCCAGGGAGGAGGGCACTGAAGCTTTCTTT

v_call: TRBV11-2
j_call: TRBJ1-3
d_call: .
clone_size: .
cdr3_aa: CASSLYGTGWGVSGNTIYF
cdr3_nt: TGTGCCAGCAGCTTATACGGGACCGGATGGGGGGTATCTGGAAACACCATATATTTT

v_call: TRBV10-1
j_call: TRBJ1-2
d_call: .
clone_size: .
cdr3_aa: CASSSQGTYGYTF
cdr3_nt: TGCGCCAGCAGCTCCCAGGGGACCTATGGCTACACCTTC

v_call: TRBV6-5
j_call: TRBJ1-2
d_call: .
clone_size: .
cdr3_aa: CASSYSSRGDYGYTF
cdr3_nt: TGTGCCAGCAGTTACTCTTCCAGGGGAGATTATGGCTACACCTTC

v_call: TRBV5-1
j_call: TRBJ2-7
d_call: .
clone_size: .
cdr3_aa: CASSLADLSSYEQYF
cdr3_nt: TGCGCCAGCAGCTTGGCGGACTTGAGCTCCTACGAGCAGTACTTC

v_call: TRBV4-2
j_call: TRBJ2-7
d_call: .
clone_size: .
cdr3_aa: CASSQELRYSYEQYF
cdr3_nt: TGTGCCAGCAGCCAAGAACTGCGGTACTCCTACGAGCAGTACTTC

v_call: TRBV11-2
j_call: TRBJ1-4
d_call: .
clone_size: .
cdr3_aa: CASSQGWANEKLFF
cdr3_nt: TGTGCCAGCAGCCAGGGTTGGGCTAATGAAAAACTGTTTTTT

v_call: TRBV12-5
j_call: TRBJ2-2
d_call: .
clone_size: .
cdr3_aa: CASGYDTGELFF
cdr3_nt: TGTGCTAGTGGCTACGACACCGGGGAGCTGTTTTTT

v_call: TRBV3-1/TRBV3-2
j_call: TRBJ2-2
d_call: TRBD1
clone_size: once
cdr3_aa: CASSQAGTGVSTGELFF
cdr3_nt: TGTGCCAGCAGCCAAGCGGGAACAGGGGTGAGCACCGGGGAGCTGTTTTTT

v_call: TRBV5-1
j_call: TRBJ2-3
d_call: .
clone_size: .
cdr3_aa: CASSSDSTDTQYF
cdr3_nt: TGCGCCAGCAGCTCGGACTCAACAGATACGCAGTATTTT

v_call: TRBV4-3
j_call: TRBJ1-2
d_call: .
clone_size: .
cdr3_aa: CASSQGRDRRGGYTF
cdr3_nt: TGCGCCAGCAGCCAAGGGAGAGACAGGAGAGGAGGCTACACCTTC

v_call: TRBV3-1/TRBV3-2
j_call: TRBJ1-4
d_call: .
clone_size: .
cdr3_aa: CASSRRRHSGPNEKLFF
cdr3_nt: TGTGCCAGCAGTCGCCGACGCCATAGTGGGCCTAATGAAAAACTGTTTTTT

v_call: TRBV19
j_call: TRBJ2-7
d_call: TRBD2
clone_size: .
cdr3_aa: CASSMPQRGPGYEQYF
cdr3_nt: TGTGCCAGTAGTATGCCCCAGCGGGGCCCCGGCTACGAGCAGTACTTC

v_call: TRBV5-5
j_call: TRBJ1-2
d_call: .
clone_size: .
cdr3_aa: CASSVSSDSLYGYTF
cdr3_nt: TGTGCCAGCAGCGTGTCCTCGGACAGCCTCTATGGCTACACCTTC

v_call: TRBV18
j_call: TRBJ2-1
d_call: .
clone_size: few
cdr3_aa: CASSPSRWEQFF
cdr3_nt: TGTGCCAGCTCACCTTCCAGGTGGGAGCAGTTCTTC